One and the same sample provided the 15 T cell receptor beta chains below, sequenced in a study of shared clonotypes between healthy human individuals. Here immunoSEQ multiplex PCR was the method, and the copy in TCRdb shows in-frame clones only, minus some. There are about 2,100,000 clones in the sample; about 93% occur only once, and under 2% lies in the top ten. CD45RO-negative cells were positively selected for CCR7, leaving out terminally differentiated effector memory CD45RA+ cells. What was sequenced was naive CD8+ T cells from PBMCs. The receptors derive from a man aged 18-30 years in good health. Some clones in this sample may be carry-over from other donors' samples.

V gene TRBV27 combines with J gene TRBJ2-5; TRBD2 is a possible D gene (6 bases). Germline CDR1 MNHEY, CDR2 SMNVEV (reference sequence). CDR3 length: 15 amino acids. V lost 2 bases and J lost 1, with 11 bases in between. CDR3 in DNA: TGTGCCAGCAGTTTACAGCGGGCCGCCCAAGAGACCCAGTACTTC. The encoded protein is CASSLQRAAQETQYF.

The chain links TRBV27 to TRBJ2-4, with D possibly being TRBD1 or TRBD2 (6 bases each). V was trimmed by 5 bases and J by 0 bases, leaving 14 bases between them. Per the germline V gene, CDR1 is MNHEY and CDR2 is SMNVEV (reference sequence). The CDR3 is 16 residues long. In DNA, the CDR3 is TGTGCCAGCAGTGCACGAGGGGGGCTAGCCAAAAACATTCAGTACTTC. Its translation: CASSARGGLAKNIQYF.

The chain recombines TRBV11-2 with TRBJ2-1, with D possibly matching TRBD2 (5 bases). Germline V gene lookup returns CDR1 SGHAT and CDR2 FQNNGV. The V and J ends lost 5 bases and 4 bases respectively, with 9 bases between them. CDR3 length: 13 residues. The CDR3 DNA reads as TGTGCCAGCAGCCAAGGACTTTACAATGAGCAGTTCTTC. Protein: CASSQGLYNEQFF.

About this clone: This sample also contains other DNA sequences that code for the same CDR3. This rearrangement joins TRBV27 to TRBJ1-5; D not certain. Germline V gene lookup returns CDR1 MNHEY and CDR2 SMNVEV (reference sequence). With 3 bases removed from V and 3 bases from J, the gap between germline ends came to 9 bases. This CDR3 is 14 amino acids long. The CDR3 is CASSFREPNQPQHF. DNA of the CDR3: TGTGCCAGCAGTTTTAGGGAGCCCAATCAGCCCCAGCATTTT.

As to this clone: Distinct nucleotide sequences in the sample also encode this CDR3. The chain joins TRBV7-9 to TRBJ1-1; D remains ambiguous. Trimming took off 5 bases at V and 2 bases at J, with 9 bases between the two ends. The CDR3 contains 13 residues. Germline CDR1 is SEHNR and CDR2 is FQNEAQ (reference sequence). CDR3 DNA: TGTGCCAGCAGCCCCGGACCCAACACTGAAGCTTTCTTT. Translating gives CASSPGPNTEAFF.

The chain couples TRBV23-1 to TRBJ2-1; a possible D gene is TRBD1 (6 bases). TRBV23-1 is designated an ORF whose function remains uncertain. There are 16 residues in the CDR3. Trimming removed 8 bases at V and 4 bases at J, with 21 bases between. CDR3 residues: CASLQCPAGQYNEQFF. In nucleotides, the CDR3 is TGCGCCAGCCTCCAATGCCCGGCCGGACAGTACAATGAGCAGTTCTTC.

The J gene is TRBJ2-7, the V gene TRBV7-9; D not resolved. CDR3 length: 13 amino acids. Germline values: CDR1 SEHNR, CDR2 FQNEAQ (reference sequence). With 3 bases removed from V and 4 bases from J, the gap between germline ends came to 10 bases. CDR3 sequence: CASSFPGPYEQYF. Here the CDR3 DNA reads TGTGCCAGCAGCTTCCCGGGCCCTTACGAGCAGTACTTC.

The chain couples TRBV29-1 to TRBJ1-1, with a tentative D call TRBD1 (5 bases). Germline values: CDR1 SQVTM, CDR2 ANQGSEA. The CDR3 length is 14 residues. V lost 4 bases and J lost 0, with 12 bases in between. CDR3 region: CSVAAGLMNTEAFF. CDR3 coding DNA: TGCAGCGTTGCAGCGGGACTTATGAACACTGAAGCTTTCTTT.

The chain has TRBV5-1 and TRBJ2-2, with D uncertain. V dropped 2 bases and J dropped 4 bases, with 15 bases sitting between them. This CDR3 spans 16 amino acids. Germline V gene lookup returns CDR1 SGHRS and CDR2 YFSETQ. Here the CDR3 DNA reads TGCGCCAGCAGCTTTACAGTCAAATCGGGCACCGGGGAGCTGTTTTTT. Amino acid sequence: CASSFTVKSGTGELFF.

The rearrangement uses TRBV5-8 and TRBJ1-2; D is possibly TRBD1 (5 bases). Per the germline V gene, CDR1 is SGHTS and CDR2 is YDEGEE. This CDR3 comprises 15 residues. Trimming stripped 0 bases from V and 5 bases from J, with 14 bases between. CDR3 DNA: TGTGCCAGCAGCTTGGCCTTTGACAGAACATATGGCTACACCTTC. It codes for CASSLAFDRTYGYTF. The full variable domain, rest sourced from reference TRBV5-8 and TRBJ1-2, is EAGVTQSPTHLIKTRGQQATLRCSPISGHTSVYWYQQALGLGLQFLLWYDEGEERNRGNFPPRFSGRQFPNYSSELNVNALELEDSALYLCASSLAFDRTYGYTFGSGTRLTVV.

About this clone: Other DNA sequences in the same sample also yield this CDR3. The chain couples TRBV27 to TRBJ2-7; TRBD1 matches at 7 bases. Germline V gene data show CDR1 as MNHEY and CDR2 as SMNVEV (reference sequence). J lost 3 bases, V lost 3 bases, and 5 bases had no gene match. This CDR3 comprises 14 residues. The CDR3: CASSLRQGVYEQYF. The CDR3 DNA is TGTGCCAGCAGTTTGAGACAGGGTGTCTACGAGCAGTACTTC.

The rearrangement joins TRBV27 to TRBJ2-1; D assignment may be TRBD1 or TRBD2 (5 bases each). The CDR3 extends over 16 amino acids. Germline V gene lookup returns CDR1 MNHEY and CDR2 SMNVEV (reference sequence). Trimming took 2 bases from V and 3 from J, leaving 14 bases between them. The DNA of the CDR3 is TGTGCCAGCAGTTTAACGGGGCGGGCGGGCTACAATGAGCAGTTCTTC. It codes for CASSLTGRAGYNEQFF.

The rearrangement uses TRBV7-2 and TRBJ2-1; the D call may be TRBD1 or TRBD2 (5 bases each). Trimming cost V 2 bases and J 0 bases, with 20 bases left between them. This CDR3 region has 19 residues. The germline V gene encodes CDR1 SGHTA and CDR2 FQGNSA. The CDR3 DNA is TGTGCCAGCAGCTTACGTCCCCTATTGGGGGTCCGCTCCTACAATGAGCAGTTCTTC. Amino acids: CASSLRPLLGVRSYNEQFF.

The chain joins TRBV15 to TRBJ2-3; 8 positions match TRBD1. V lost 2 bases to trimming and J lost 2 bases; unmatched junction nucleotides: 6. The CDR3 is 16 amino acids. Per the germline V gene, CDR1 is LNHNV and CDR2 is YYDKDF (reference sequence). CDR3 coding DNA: TGTGCCACCAGCAGAAGGACAGGGAGCCCCACAGATACGCAGTATTTT. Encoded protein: CATSRRTGSPTDTQYF.

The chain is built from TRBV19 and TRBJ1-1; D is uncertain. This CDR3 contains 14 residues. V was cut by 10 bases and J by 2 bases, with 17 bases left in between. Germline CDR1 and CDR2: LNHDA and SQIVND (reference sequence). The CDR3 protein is CATAITGGNTEAFF. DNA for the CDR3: TGTGCCACCGCTATCACGGGAGGAAACACTGAAGCTTTCTTT.